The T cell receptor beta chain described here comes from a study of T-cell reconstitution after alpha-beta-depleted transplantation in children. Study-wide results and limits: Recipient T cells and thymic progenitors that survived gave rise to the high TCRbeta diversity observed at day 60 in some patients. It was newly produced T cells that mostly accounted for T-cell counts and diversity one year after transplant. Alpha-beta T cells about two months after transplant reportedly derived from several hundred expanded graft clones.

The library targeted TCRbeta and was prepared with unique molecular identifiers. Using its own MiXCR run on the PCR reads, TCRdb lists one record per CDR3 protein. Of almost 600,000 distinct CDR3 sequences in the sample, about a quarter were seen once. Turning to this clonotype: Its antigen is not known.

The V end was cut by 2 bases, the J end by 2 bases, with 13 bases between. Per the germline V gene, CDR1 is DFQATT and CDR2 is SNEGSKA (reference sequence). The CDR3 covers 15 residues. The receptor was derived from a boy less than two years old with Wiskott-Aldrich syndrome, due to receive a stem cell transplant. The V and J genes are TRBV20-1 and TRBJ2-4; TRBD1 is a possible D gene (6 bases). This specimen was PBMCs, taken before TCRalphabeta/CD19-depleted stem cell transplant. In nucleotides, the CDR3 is TGCAGTGCTAGACGGGACACCCAAACCAAAAACATTCAGTACTTC. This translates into CSARRDTQTKNIQYF.